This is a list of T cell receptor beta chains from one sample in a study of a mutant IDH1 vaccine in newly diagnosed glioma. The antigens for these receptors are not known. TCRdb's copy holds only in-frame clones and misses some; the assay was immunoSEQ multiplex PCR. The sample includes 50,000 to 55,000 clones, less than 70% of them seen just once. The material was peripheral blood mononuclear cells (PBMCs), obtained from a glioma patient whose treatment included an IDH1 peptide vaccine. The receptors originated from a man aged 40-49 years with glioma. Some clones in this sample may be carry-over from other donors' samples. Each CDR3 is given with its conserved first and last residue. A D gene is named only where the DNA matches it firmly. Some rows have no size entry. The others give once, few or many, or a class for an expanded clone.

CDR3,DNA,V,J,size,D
CASSLAETRDRVSEQYF,TGTGCCAGCAGCTTAGCGGAAACCCGGGACAGGGTTTCCGAGCAGTACTTC,TRBV7-9,TRBJ2-7,-,TRBD1
CSASRRVGYTF,TGCAGTGCTTCTCGGCGCGTTGGCTACACCTTC,TRBV20-1,TRBJ1-2,-,-
CASSYSIWGFTEAFF,TGTGCCAGCAGTTACTCCATTTGGGGGTTCACTGAAGCTTTCTTT,TRBV6-5,TRBJ1-1,-,-
CASSLGSNYGYTF,TGCGCCAGCAGCTTAGGGTCAAACTATGGCTACACCTTC,TRBV5-1,TRBJ1-2,-,-
CASSFGTSGDEQYF,TGTGCCAGCAGCTTCGGGACTAGCGGCGACGAGCAGTACTTC,TRBV27,TRBJ2-7,-,TRBD2
CASSRDRNEQFF,TGTGCCAGCAGCAGGGACAGAAATGAGCAGTTCTTC,TRBV2,TRBJ2-1,-,TRBD1
CASSPGWGPVSGANVLTF,TGTGCCAGCAGTCCCGGGTGGGGCCCCGTGAGTGGGGCCAACGTCCTGACTTTC,TRBV27,TRBJ2-6,-,-
CATSVAGQETQYF,TGTGCTACCAGCGTGGCGGGGCAAGAGACCCAGTACTTC,TRBV6-1,TRBJ2-5,-,-
CASTVTGGDYGYTF,TGCGCCAGCACGGTTACAGGGGGCGACTATGGCTACACCTTC,TRBV10-2,TRBJ1-2,-,TRBD1
CASSWGADWSTDTQYF,TGTGCCAGCAGCTGGGGGGCGGATTGGAGCACAGATACGCAGTATTTT,TRBV5-4,TRBJ2-3,few,-
CASSPWTGFYGYTF,TGTGCCAGCAGTCCATGGACAGGCTTTTATGGCTACACCTTC,TRBV27,TRBJ1-2,-,TRBD1